This T cell receptor (beta chain) was sequenced in a study of Graves' ophthalmopathy and Graves' hyperthyroidism. Germline lookup yields CDR1 MDHEN and CDR2 SYDVKM. The CDR3 contains 12 residues. Trimming stripped 5 bases from V and 6 bases from J, with 11 bases between. Ten or more counts support this clonotype. Its antigen is still unknown. RNA transcripts provided the template for amplifying TCR beta CDR3 regions. An initial RT-PCR round employing HTBI primers preceded a second-round multiplex PCR. MiXCR, run by TCRdb on the multiplex PCR reads, gives a single entry per CDR3 protein. The profile shows about 370,000 distinct CDR3 sequences, 17% of them singletons. Patients were left out if they had other autoimmune diseases, uncontrolled infections, pregnancy or lactation. Orbital computed tomography, thyroid ultrasound, TRAb, serum thyroxine and clinical symptoms formed the basis of diagnosis. General study findings and limits: Blood samples also showed most expanded thyroid clonotypes exceeding 0.001 frequency.

The origin of this receptor is an adult woman with stable Graves' hyperthyroidism. Sequencing input: peripheral blood. The V call is TRBV28, the J call TRBJ2-7, with D unclear. The CDR3 is CASSLDSFEQYF. CDR3 coding DNA: TGTGCCAGCAGTCTAGACTCTTTCGAGCAGTACTTC.